These T cell receptor beta chains were read from a single sample in a study of cytomegalovirus exposure and HLA in healthy donors. Using immunoSEQ multiplex PCR, the repertoire was profiled, and TCRdb retains in-frame clones only, with some absent. The table lists some 110,000 clones, more than 65% of them singletons. Sequences were obtained from PBMCs. The receptor source for this set is a woman aged 25-40 years in good health and CMV-seronegative. Each CDR3 is given with its conserved first and last residue. A D gene is named only where the DNA matches it firmly. Where a row states a size, it is once, few, many or the class of an expanded clone; other rows omit it.

j_gene	abundance	d_gene	v_gene	CDR3nt	CDR3aa
TRBJ2-7	.	.	TRBV6-5	TGTGCCAGCAGTTACCGAGGGCTCCTTGACGACGAGCAGTACTTC	CASSYRGLLDDEQYF
TRBJ1-1	.	.	TRBV7-9	TGTGCCAGCAGCTGGGGGCCGGGGACTGAAGCTTTCTTT	CASSWGPGTEAFF
TRBJ1-6	few	TRBD1	TRBV30	TGTGCCTGGAGTTTCGGGATTACAGGGGGATCACCCCTCCACTTT	CAWSFGITGGSPLHF
TRBJ2-7	.	TRBD2	TRBV6-6	TGTGCCAGCAGTCTCGGGACTAGCGGGAGCGACGAGCAGTACTTC	CASSLGTSGSDEQYF
TRBJ2-5	once	.	TRBV18	TGTGCCAGCTCACCTGACAGTTACCGGGAGACCCAGTACTTC	CASSPDSYRETQYF
TRBJ1-1	few	.	TRBV29-1	TGCAGCGCCTTTGACAGCATGAACACTGAAGCTTTCTTT	CSAFDSMNTEAFF
TRBJ1-1	.	.	TRBV30	TGTGCCTGGAGTGTTACTCACTACACTGAAGCTTTCTTT	CAWSVTHYTEAFF
TRBJ1-2	few	.	TRBV15	TGTGCCACCAGCAGAGATCCCACAGTTGTTAACTATGGCTACACCTTC	CATSRDPTVVNYGYTF
TRBJ2-1	.	.	TRBV7-9	TGTGCCAGCAGCTTAGGACCGGACAAGTCCTACAATGAGCAGTTCTTC	CASSLGPDKSYNEQFF
TRBJ1-2	few	TRBD1	TRBV30	TGTGCCTGGAGTCCCGGGACAGGGACCTATGGCTACACCTTC	CAWSPGTGTYGYTF
TRBJ2-3	.	TRBD2	TRBV30	TGTGCCTGGAGTCCAGGACTAGCAAGTCTCACAGATACGCAGTATTTT	CAWSPGLASLTDTQYF
TRBJ1-4	.	.	TRBV12-2	TGTGCAACCTGGGACAGCCGTAATGAAAAACTGTTTTTT	CATWDSRNEKLFF
TRBJ1-1	.	.	TRBV4-2	TGTGCCAGCAGCCAAGGCAACAGGGACACTGAAGCTTTCTTT	CASSQGNRDTEAFF
TRBJ2-1	.	TRBD2	TRBV2	TGTGCCCATGGCGGGAGGAAGAATGAGCAGTTCTTC	CAHGGRKNEQFF
TRBJ1-2	.	.	TRBV27	TGTGCCAGCAGTTTTAGTAAGGAGTATGGCTACACCTTC	CASSFSKEYGYTF
TRBJ1-3	few	.	TRBV28	TGTGCCAGCGAGGCTCAACTGGGAAACACCATATATTTT	CASEAQLGNTIYF
TRBJ1-5	.	TRBD1	TRBV19	TGTGCCAGTAGTTACAGGGGTAATCAGCCCCAGCATTTT	CASSYRGNQPQHF
TRBJ2-2	.	.	TRBV6-1	TGTGCCAGCAACGGGATCAACACCGGGGAGCTGTTTTTT	CASNGINTGELFF
TRBJ2-7	.	.	TRBV2	TGTGCCAGCAAGCGAGGAGGGGCCTCCTACGAGCAGTACTTC	CASKRGGASYEQYF
TRBJ1-2	.	TRBD1	TRBV6-5	TGTGCCAGCAGTTACTCGGGACAGCTCTATGGCTACACCTTC	CASSYSGQLYGYTF
TRBJ2-1	.	.	TRBV23-1	TGCGCCAGCATTCGGACAGTTCTTTGTGAGCAGTTCTTC	CASIRTVLCEQFF
TRBJ1-2	.	.	TRBV30	TGTGCCTCCTCTCGGGGGATGGGTGGCTACACCTTC	CASSRGMGGYTF
TRBJ1-1	few	.	TRBV6-5	TGTGCCAGCAGTTACGGACAGCCGAACACTGAAGCTTTCTTT	CASSYGQPNTEAFF
TRBJ2-2	.	TRBD2	TRBV30	TGTGCCTGGAGCCCCTCCTTCACTAGCGGCACCGGGGAGCTGTTTTTT	CAWSPSFTSGTGELFF
TRBJ2-1	once	.	TRBV27	TGTGCCAGCATGAGAGAGACAGACTACAATGAGCAGTTCTTC	CASMRETDYNEQFF
TRBJ1-1	.	.	TRBV5-1	TGCGCCAGCAGCTTAGACATAAACACTGAAGCTTTCTTT	CASSLDINTEAFF
TRBJ2-5	few	.	TRBV5-4	TGTGCCAGCAGCTTGACGGGGACTCGGGGTGAGACCCAGTACTTC	CASSLTGTRGETQYF
TRBJ1-2	.	TRBD1	TRBV11-2	TGTGCCAGCAGCTTATCTGCGGGACAGGTTTTCGATGGCTACACCTTC	CASSLSAGQVFDGYTF
TRBJ2-1	.	TRBD2	TRBV15	TGTGCCACCAGCCGAGATATAGCGGGAGGGTTTTTAAATGAGCAGTTCTTC	CATSRDIAGGFLNEQFF
TRBJ2-3	.	.	TRBV5-6	TGTGCCAGCAGCTTGGCCGGGACAGATACGCAGTATTTT	CASSLAGTDTQYF
TRBJ1-2	once	TRBD1	TRBV4-3	TGCGCCAGCAGCCTCGGACAGGGTGTATCCTATGGCTACACCTTC	CASSLGQGVSYGYTF
TRBJ1-1	.	TRBD1	TRBV27	TGTGCCAGCGGGCAGGGGGAAACTGAAGCTTTCTTT	CASGQGETEAFF
TRBJ1-4	.	TRBD1	TRBV6-5	TGTGCCAGCAGGAAGGGGGCCGGGGATGAAAAACTGTTTTTT	CASRKGAGDEKLFF
TRBJ1-6	.	TRBD1	TRBV7-8	TGTGCCAGCAGCTTGGACAGGGATTCACCCCTCCACTTT	CASSLDRDSPLHF
TRBJ2-1	.	TRBD1	TRBV7-9	TGTGCCAGCAGCCGGGGGACAGGGGTAATCAATGAGCAGTTCTTC	CASSRGTGVINEQFF
TRBJ1-1	few	.	TRBV30	TGTGCCTGGTACAGGGAGAACACTGAAGCTTTCTTT	CAWYRENTEAFF
TRBJ2-2	.	.	TRBV5-6	TGTGCCAGCAGCTTCCTAGGGGACACCGGGGAGCTGTTTTTT	CASSFLGDTGELFF
TRBJ1-2	.	TRBD1	TRBV7-8	TGTGCCAGCAGCGTATCGAACAGGGGGGGTGGCTACACCTTC	CASSVSNRGGGYTF
TRBJ1-1	.	TRBD1	TRBV7-9	TGTGCCAGCAGCTTCGACAGGGTGAAGAACACTGAAGCTTTCTTT	CASSFDRVKNTEAFF
TRBJ1-2	.	.	TRBV5-4	TGTGCCAGCAGCTCACCTAATACACGGAGGGACTATGGCTACACCTTC	CASSSPNTRRDYGYTF
TRBJ2-2	few	TRBD2	TRBV11-3	TGTGCCAGCAGCCGGCGGGGGGTTACCGGGGAGCTGTTTTTT	CASSRRGVTGELFF
TRBJ1-2	.	.	TRBV6-1	TGTGCCAGCAGTGATGGGGCGGTGGAGTTCAGCTATGGCTACACCTTC	CASSDGAVEFSYGYTF
TRBJ2-2	.	TRBD1	TRBV7-9	TGTGCCGCTCCCGGGGACAGGGGGGCCGGGGAGCTGTTTTTT	CAAPGDRGAGELFF
TRBJ1-1	.	.	TRBV30	TGTGCCTGGAATTCTTTCGGACTTCGGAACACTGAAGCTTTCTTT	CAWNSFGLRNTEAFF
TRBJ1-2	.	TRBD1	TRBV25-1	TGTGCCAGCAGTGAAGGGACAGGGGGTTACTATGGCTACACCTTC	CASSEGTGGYYGYTF
TRBJ2-6	.	.	TRBV6-5	TGTGCCAGCAGCCCTAGAAGATCTGGGGCCAACGTCCTGACTTTC	CASSPRRSGANVLTF
TRBJ1-1	few	TRBD1	TRBV7-8	TGTGCCAGCAGCCAAAGGACAGGGGTGAACACTGAAGCTTTCTTT	CASSQRTGVNTEAFF